This TCR beta chain was sequenced for a study of Graves' ophthalmopathy and Graves' hyperthyroidism. From RNA, the CDR3 regions of TCR beta chains were amplified and sequenced. HTBI primers were used in a first-round RT-PCR, which preceded a second-round multiplex PCR. TCRdb called the multiplex PCR reads again in MiXCR, with one record for every CDR3 protein. The sample has roughly 230,000 distinct CDR3 sequences, 20% to 25% seen once; the top ten hold under 55%. In donors with ophthalmopathy, activity was moderate-to-severe, with CAS ≥3, NOSPECS ≥4 and duration under 3 months. Looked up from germline, CDR1 is MNHEY and CDR2 is SMNVEV (reference sequence). This CDR3 has 16 residues. V lost 1 base, J lost 3 bases, and 13 bases lay in between. This clonotype has at least ten counts. Its antigen is unidentified. Findings of the study overall: Among thyroid clonotypes expanded above 0.001 frequency, most also appeared in blood. A 13-signature model separated ophthalmopathy from stable hyperthyroidism, around 88% sensitivity, around 81% specificity.

The sequence was obtained from a woman aged 45 to 65 with Graves' ophthalmopathy. Sample: peripheral blood. J is TRBJ2-4 and V is TRBV27; no clear D. The CDR3 DNA follows: TGTGCCAGCAGTTTATTTGGCACTGACGGCAAAAACATTCAGTACTTC. Translation: CASSLFGTDGKNIQYF.